This section outlines one T cell receptor beta chain sequence together with its context. This entry comes from a study of CD8 T cells in Susac syndrome. CDR1 and CDR2 from the germline V gene are MNHEY and SVGAGI. The CDR3 covers 16 residues. V shed 2 bases, J shed 1 base, and the junction held 6 bases outside the gene matches. Random-hexamer reverse transcription was applied to about 0.45 to 1 ug RNA. TCRdb recomputed calls from the immunoSEQ multiplex PCR reads with MiXCR, one row per CDR3 protein. The sample includes 200,000 or so distinct CDR3 sequences, approximately 96% of them seen just once. The V and J genes are TRBV6-5 and TRBJ2-7; 9 nucleotides align to TRBD2. Sequenced input: CD4+ T cells from PBMCs. The TCR sequence derives from a human donor with Susac syndrome. For the CDR3, the DNA is TGTGCCAGCAGTTACCGTAGCGGGGGAGTTTCCTACGAGCAGTACTTC. Translated, it gives CASSYRSGGVSYEQYF.